These T cell receptor beta chains were read from a single sample in a study of T cells in localized non-small cell lung cancer. Assay: immunoSEQ multiplex PCR; the TCRdb copy retains only in-frame clones and omits some. The table lists 30,000 or so clones, roughly 91% of them singletons. The sample here was peripheral blood, taken before any cancer treatment. Receptor source: a female donor older than 55 with stage III squamous cell lung carcinoma. Each CDR3 is given with its conserved first and last residue. A D gene is named only where the DNA matches it firmly. Not every row has a clone size; where given, it reads once, few, many or a size class.

abundance | j_gene | v_gene | d_gene | CDR3aa | CDR3nt
. | TRBJ2-3 | TRBV5-1 | . | CASSLGLAIGDTQYF | TGCGCCAGCAGCTTGGGGCTAGCGATAGGGGATACGCAGTATTTT
. | TRBJ1-1 | TRBV5-1 | . | CASSARVETEAFF | TGCGCCAGCAGCGCCAGGGTAGAAACTGAAGCTTTCTTT
. | TRBJ2-6 | TRBV28 | TRBD1 | CASSTGASGANVLTF | TGTGCCAGCAGCACAGGGGCCTCTGGGGCCAACGTCCTGACTTTC
. | TRBJ1-1 | TRBV5-1 | . | CASSLAGGLNTEAFF | TGCGCCAGCAGCCTGGCGGGGGGATTGAACACTGAAGCTTTCTTT
. | TRBJ2-5 | TRBV11-2 | . | CASSRADQETQYF | TGTGCCAGCAGCCGGGCAGACCAAGAGACCCAGTACTTC
. | TRBJ2-5 | TRBV2 | . | CASSAPGPQETQYF | TGTGCCAGCAGTGCCCCGGGGCCACAAGAGACCCAGTACTTC
. | TRBJ2-3 | TRBV19 | TRBD1 | CASSILGTAYTDTQYF | TGTGCCAGTAGTATCCTCGGGACAGCCTACACAGATACGCAGTATTTT
. | TRBJ2-2 | TRBV27 | . | CASYDRPGELFF | TGTGCCAGCTATGACCGGCCCGGGGAGCTGTTTTTT
. | TRBJ2-1 | TRBV7-2 | . | CASSLVGGAEQFF | TGTGCCAGCAGCTTAGTGGGCGGGGCGGAGCAGTTCTTC
. | TRBJ1-2 | TRBV7-9 | . | CASSPDVRGGYTF | TGTGCCAGCAGCCCAGATGTGCGTGGTGGCTACACCTTC
. | TRBJ1-1 | TRBV25-1 | TRBD1 | CASTDRGRPYTEAFF | TGTGCCAGCACAGACAGGGGCCGCCCGTACACTGAAGCTTTCTTT
. | TRBJ1-5 | TRBV15 | . | CATSRDLEAQPQHF | TGTGCCACCAGCAGAGATCTTGAGGCCCAGCCCCAGCATTTT
. | TRBJ1-5 | TRBV4-3 | . | CASSQDWAGGDPVVNQPQHF | TGCGCCAGCAGCCAAGATTGGGCCGGGGGGGACCCGGTTGTTAATCAGCCCCAGCATTTT
few | TRBJ2-7 | TRBV13 | TRBD1 | CASSSQTGGSYEQYF | TGTGCCAGCAGCTCACAGACAGGGGGCTCCTACGAGCAGTACTTC
. | TRBJ2-5 | TRBV9 | TRBD2 | CASSVVAVAGGRETQYF | TGTGCCAGCAGCGTAGTGGCGGTAGCGGGAGGCAGAGAGACCCAGTACTTC
. | TRBJ1-1 | TRBV11-2 | . | CASSQEFRGTEAFF | TGTGCCAGCAGCCAAGAATTCAGAGGCACTGAAGCTTTCTTT
few | TRBJ2-2 | TRBV7-9 | . | CASSSTDTGANGELFF | TGTGCCAGCAGCTCGACCGATACGGGGGCGAACGGGGAGCTGTTTTTT
. | TRBJ2-3 | TRBV29-1 | TRBD2 | CSGTSSGGTTDTQYF | TGCAGCGGCACCTCTAGCGGGGGGACCACAGATACGCAGTATTTT
once | TRBJ2-2 | TRBV7-3 | . | CASSLISLPNTGELFF | TGTGCCAGCAGCTTAATCTCACTTCCAAACACCGGGGAGCTGTTTTTT
. | TRBJ1-1 | TRBV4-3 | . | CASSQDSRGNTEAFF | TGCGCCAGCAGCCAAGATAGCCGGGGGAACACTGAAGCTTTCTTT
. | TRBJ2-2 | TRBV5-4 | . | CASSQAPGPQTGELFF | TGTGCCAGCAGCCAGGCCCCCGGACCCCAGACCGGGGAGCTGTTTTTT
. | TRBJ2-7 | TRBV30 | . | CALDEQYF | TGTGCCTTGGACGAGCAGTACTTC
few | TRBJ2-5 | TRBV5-1 | TRBD2 | CASSLGTSGTQETQYF | TGCGCCAGCAGCTTGGGGACTAGCGGGACCCAAGAGACCCAGTACTTC
. | TRBJ2-2 | TRBV2 | . | CASSVGTGELFF | TGTGCCAGCAGTGTAGGGACCGGGGAGCTGTTTTTT
few | TRBJ2-7 | TRBV5-1 | . | CASSGSGEQYF | TGCGCCAGCAGCGGATCTGGGGAGCAGTACTTC
. | TRBJ2-3 | TRBV25-1 | . | CASSEPGRAADTQYF | TGTGCCAGCAGTGAACCGGGCCGCGCCGCAGATACGCAGTATTTT
. | TRBJ1-4 | TRBV7-7 | . | CASSLYGGSEKLFF | TGTGCCAGCAGCCTATATGGGGGAAGTGAAAAACTGTTTTTT
. | TRBJ2-3 | TRBV6-5 | . | CASSYSGQYF | TGTGCCAGCAGTTATTCAGGGCAGTATTTT
. | TRBJ2-2 | TRBV5-5 | TRBD1 | CASSLSQGAGELFF | TGTGCCAGCAGCTTGTCCCAGGGGGCCGGGGAGCTGTTTTTT
. | TRBJ2-7 | TRBV6-6 | . | CASSYSTGGGYEQYF | TGTGCCAGCAGTTACTCGACAGGTGGAGGCTACGAGCAGTACTTC
. | TRBJ2-3 | TRBV6-5 | TRBD1 | CASSPTGIVADTQYF | TGTGCCAGCAGTCCGACAGGGATTGTAGCAGATACGCAGTATTTT
. | TRBJ2-7 | TRBV10-3 | . | CAISGGRGTYEQYF | TGTGCCATCAGTGGAGGACGGGGGACCTACGAGCAGTACTTC
. | TRBJ2-1 | TRBV7-2 | TRBD2 | CASSPGLAGWANNEQFF | TGTGCCAGCAGCCCCGGACTAGCGGGGTGGGCAAACAATGAGCAGTTCTTC
. | TRBJ1-4 | TRBV28 | . | CASSLSGGLREKLFF | TGTGCCAGCAGTTTATCTGGGGGGTTAAGGGAAAAACTGTTTTTT
. | TRBJ1-6 | TRBV7-6 | . | CASSLDAESSYNSPLHF | TGTGCCAGCAGCTTAGACGCAGAAAGCTCCTATAATTCACCCCTCCACTTT
. | TRBJ1-1 | TRBV5-1 | . | CASSLLGPGVIEAFF | TGCGCCAGCAGCTTGCTCGGTCCGGGGGTAATTGAAGCTTTCTTT
. | TRBJ2-1 | TRBV18 | . | CASSSDSYNEQFF | TGTGCCAGCTCATCCGACTCCTACAATGAGCAGTTCTTC
. | TRBJ1-5 | TRBV28 | . | CASSPEISNQPQHF | TGTGCCAGCAGTCCCGAGATTAGCAATCAGCCCCAGCATTTT
. | TRBJ2-7 | TRBV11-2 | . | CASSLGTASYEQYF | TGTGCCAGCAGCTTAGGGACTGCTTCCTACGAGCAGTACTTC
. | TRBJ2-1 | TRBV4-3 | TRBD2 | CASRPRGWGSGAYNEQFF | TGCGCCAGCAGACCGAGGGGATGGGGTAGCGGGGCCTACAATGAGCAGTTCTTC
. | TRBJ2-7 | TRBV10-3 | . | CAISDKLYEQYF | TGTGCCATCAGTGACAAACTCTACGAGCAGTACTTC
. | TRBJ2-3 | TRBV4-1 | . | CASSQVTTTSPDTQYF | TGCGCCAGCAGCCAAGTAACTACAACGTCCCCAGATACGCAGTATTTT
. | TRBJ2-2 | TRBV30 | . | CAWSVPNTGELFF | TGTGCCTGGAGTGTACCGAACACCGGGGAGCTGTTTTTT